These 18 T cell receptor beta chains were sequenced from one sample in a study of identical twins' blood T cells. TCRdb analysed the 5' RACE reads with MiXCR anew, one entry per CDR3 protein. The repertoire holds 300,000 to 450,000 distinct CDR3 sequences, over 25% seen once, with about 6.1% in the top ten. Source material: PBMCs. The receptors shown here come from a woman between 18 and 55 years old in good health.

The chain couples TRBV6-6 to TRBJ1-2, with 10 bases matching TRBD1. The CDR3 is made up of 12 amino acids. Germline V lookup: CDR1 MNHNY, CDR2 SVGAGI (reference sequence). J gave up 5 bases and V 9 bases, and 3 bases lay outside the gene matches. The CDR3 here is CASRDRGYGYTF. The CDR3 DNA is TGTGCCAGTAGGGACAGGGGTTATGGCTACACCTTC.

The chain links TRBV3-1 to TRBJ2-3; 9 nucleotides agree with TRBD2. The germline CDR1 and CDR2 sequences are LGHDT and YNNKEL (reference sequence). V trimming: 1 base; J trimming: 2 bases; junction bases outside the gene matches: 4. The CDR3 runs to 16 residues. The CDR3 sequence: CASSQGAGGITDTQYF. CDR3 sequence (DNA): TGTGCCAGCAGCCAAGGAGCGGGAGGAATCACAGATACGCAGTATTTT.

This clonotype has just a few counts. Written as DNA, the CDR3 is TGTGCCAGCAGCCAACAAGGGTGGGGGACGAACACTGAAGCTTTCTTT. Translation: CASSQQGWGTNTEAFF. The rearrangement uses TRBV3-1 and TRBJ1-1; tentative D call: TRBD1 (5 bases). Trimming pared 2 bases from V and 1 base from J, leaving 14 bases between. This CDR3 has 16 amino acids. The germline V gene encodes CDR1 LGHDT and CDR2 YNNKEL (reference sequence). Full variable domain (missing parts from reference TRBV3-1 and TRBJ1-1): DTAVSQTPKYLVTQMGNDKSIKCEQNLGHDTMYWYKQDSKKFLKIMFSYNNKELIINETVPNRFSPKSPDKAHLNLHINSLELGDSAVYFCASSQQGWGTNTEAFFGQGTRLTVV.

The gene calls are TRBV27 and TRBJ1-6; D gene ambiguous. The CDR3 covers 15 residues. V was clipped by 2 bases and J by 5 bases, with 10 bases between them. Germline CDR1 MNHEY, CDR2 SMNVEV (reference sequence). The CDR3 DNA sequence: TGTGCCAGCAGTTTACGGCAGGACCATAATTCACCCCTCCACTTT. Translated, it gives CASSLRQDHNSPLHF.

This clonotype has a handful of counts. This chain uses TRBV12-3 or TRBV12-4 with TRBJ2-7, with 8 bases identical to TRBD2. J was trimmed by 0 bases and V by 5 bases; bases with no gene match: 3. CDR3 length: 14 residues. The CDR3 DNA is TGTGCCAGCAGTCTTAGCGGGATCTCCTACGAGCAGTACTTC. Its protein is CASSLSGISYEQYF.

This clonotype was detected a few times. The genes are TRBV9 and TRBJ1-2; 7 positions agree with TRBD1. This CDR3 has 11 residues. J gave up 6 bases and V 9 bases, and 5 bases lay outside the gene matches. Germline V gives CDR1 SGDLS, CDR2 YYNGEE. The CDR3 bases are TGTGCCACCAGAACAGGGGATGGCTACACCTTC. This sequence encodes CATRTGDGYTF.

In this sample, this clonotype turned up a few times. The gene calls are TRBV6-6 and TRBJ2-3; D is unclear. The CDR3 runs to 14 residues. Trimming removed 0 bases at V and 2 bases at J, with 6 bases between. The germline gives CDR1 MNHNY, CDR2 SVGAGI (reference sequence). Here the CDR3 DNA reads TGTGCCAGCAGTTACTCGTCGGACACAGATACGCAGTATTTT. Its translation is CASSYSSDTDTQYF.

The V and J genes are TRBV29-1 and TRBJ1-5; 9 bases line up with TRBD1. Trimming took 6 bases from V and 6 from J; bases not matched to a gene: 6. The germline V gene has CDR1 SQVTM and CDR2 ANQGSEA. The CDR3 sequence is 13 residues long. The CDR3 bases are TGCAGCGTCCGGGACAGGGAGGGTCAGCCCCAGCATTTT. It yields the protein CSVRDREGQPQHF.

In the case of this clonotype: This sequence may be a read error, since a much larger clone differs from it by one base. This chain connects TRBV20-1 to TRBJ2-1; 8 positions match TRBD2. The germline gives CDR1 DFQATT, CDR2 SNEGSKA (reference sequence). The CDR3 has 14 amino acids. The CDR3 region is CSARGGTSGNGQFF. The CDR3 DNA follows: TGCAGTGCTAGAGGAGGAACTAGCGGCAATGGGCAGTTCTTC.

This clonotype has at least ten counts. CDR3 residues: CSVVEARTNEKLFF. The CDR3 coding sequence is TGCAGCGTTGTGGAGGCTCGAACTAATGAAAAACTGTTTTTT. The rearrangement uses TRBV29-1 and TRBJ1-4; the D is unclear. This CDR3 has 14 residues. CDR1 is SQVTM, CDR2 ANQGSEA, per germline. Deletions cut 4 bases from V and 1 base from J, with 10 bases between.

In its sample, this clonotype was seen a few times. CDR3 protein: CASSLVGYDEKLFF. In DNA form, the CDR3 reads TGTGCCAGCAGTTTGGTAGGGTATGATGAAAAACTGTTTTTT. The chain recombines TRBV27 with TRBJ1-4; D is undetermined. The CDR3 is 14 residues long. Deletions cut 3 bases from V and 6 bases from J, with 11 bases between. Germline V CDR1 and CDR2: MNHEY, SMNVEV (reference sequence).

In its sample, this clonotype was seen a few times. The chain uses TRBV14 and TRBJ2-2, with 7 bases lining up with TRBD2. V trimming: 5 bases; J trimming: 6 bases; junction bases outside the gene matches: 6. Germline V lookup: CDR1 SGHDN, CDR2 FVKESK. The CDR3 is made up of 14 amino acids. The DNA for the CDR3 is TGTGCCAGCAGCGCGATCGGGAGGTCCGGGGAGCTGTTTTTT. It codes for CASSAIGRSGELFF.

This clonotype was seen repeatedly, ten times or more. The chain is built from TRBV27 and TRBJ2-1, with D possibly TRBD2 on 5 matching bases. V lost 2 bases and J 2 bases, leaving 13 bases between the germline ends. Per germline, CDR1 MNHEY and CDR2 SMNVEV (reference sequence). This CDR3 is 16 amino acids long. The CDR3 bases are TGTGCCAGCAGTTTAGGGCATGAGAGGGCCTACAATGAGCAGTTCTTC. This sequence encodes CASSLGHERAYNEQFF.

This clonotype showed up many times. This rearrangement joins TRBV29-1 to TRBJ2-5, with D hard to call. Per the germline V gene, CDR1 is SQVTM and CDR2 is ANQGSEA. V lost 7 bases and J 5 bases, leaving 14 bases between the germline ends. CDR3 length: 12 residues. The CDR3 region is CSGVSFMETQYF. The CDR3 DNA is TGCAGCGGGGTCAGCTTCATGGAGACCCAGTACTTC.

This clonotype occurred a few times. The chain couples TRBV20-1 to TRBJ2-7; 7 bases fit TRBD2. Germline loops: CDR1 DFQATT, CDR2 SNEGSKA (reference sequence). The CDR3 is 10 amino acids. For the CDR3, the DNA is TGCGCCGGGGACTACTACGAGCAGTACTTC. Protein sequence: CAGDYYEQYF.

Remarks on this clonotype: Since a much larger clone is just one base distant, this may be a read error. The chain recombines TRBV21-1 with TRBJ1-4. TRBV21-1 is recorded as a pseudogene. The CDR3 runs 13 residues. The CDR3 sequence: CASVWAPNEKLFF. The CDR3 bases are TGTGCCAGCGTCTGGGCCCCAAATGAAAAACTGTTTTTT.

This clonotype was counted at least ten times. V is TRBV5-6 and J is TRBJ1-1; D not resolved. Germline CDR1 is SGHDT and CDR2 is YYEEEE. The CDR3 is 12 residues long. V was clipped by 5 bases and J by 1 base, with 6 bases between them. The CDR3, as DNA: TGTGCCAGCAGGCTAGGGAACACTGAAGCTTTCTTT. It is translated as CASRLGNTEAFF.

As for this clonotype: As the CDR3 is not closed by the conserved phenylalanine or tryptophan, this likely results from a read error. The chain recombines TRBV5-1 with TRBJ1-1; D gene unclear. The CDR3 length is 14 residues. V lost 2 bases and J 0 bases, leaving 8 bases between the germline ends. The germline V gene has CDR1 SGHRS and CDR2 YFSETQ. CDR3 in amino acids: CASSLSLMNTEAFS. CDR3 bases: TGCGCCAGCAGCTTATCCCTGATGAACACTGAAGCTTTCTCT.